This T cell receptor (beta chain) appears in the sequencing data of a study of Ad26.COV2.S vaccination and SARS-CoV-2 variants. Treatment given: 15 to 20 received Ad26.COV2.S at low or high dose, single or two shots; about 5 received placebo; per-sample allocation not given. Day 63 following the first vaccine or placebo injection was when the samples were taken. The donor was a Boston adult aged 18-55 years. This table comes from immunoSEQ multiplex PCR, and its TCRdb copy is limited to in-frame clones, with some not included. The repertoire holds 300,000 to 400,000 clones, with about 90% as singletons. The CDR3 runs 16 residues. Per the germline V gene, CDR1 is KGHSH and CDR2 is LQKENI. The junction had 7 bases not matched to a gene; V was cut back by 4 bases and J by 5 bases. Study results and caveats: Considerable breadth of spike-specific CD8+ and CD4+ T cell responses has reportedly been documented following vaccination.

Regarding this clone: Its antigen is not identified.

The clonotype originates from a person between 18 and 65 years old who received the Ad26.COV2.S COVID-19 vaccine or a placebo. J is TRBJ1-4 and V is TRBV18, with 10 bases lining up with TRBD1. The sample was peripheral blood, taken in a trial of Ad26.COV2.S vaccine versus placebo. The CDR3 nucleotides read TGTGCCAGCTCACTAAGGCGACAGGGGGCGAATGAAAAACTGTTTTTT. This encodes CASSLRRQGANEKLFF.